A selection of T cell receptor beta chains follows, all from one sample in a study of blood T cell repertoires in COVID-19. Using immunoSEQ multiplex PCR, the repertoire was profiled, and TCRdb retains in-frame clones only, with some absent. The sample holds roughly 340,000 clones, about 90% seen once. Input material: peripheral blood. These receptors were collected from a woman in her 30s with COVID-19, enrolled during active disease. Each CDR3 is given with its conserved first and last residue. A D gene is named only where the DNA matches it firmly. For some rows the clone size is stated as once, few or many, or as a class when expanded; others skip it.

CDR3 DNA	CDR3 protein	clone size	V gene	J gene	D gene
TGTGCCAGCAGCCCAGATGGGGGGGCATGGCCAGATACGCAGTATTTT	CASSPDGGAWPDTQYF	.	TRBV11-3	TRBJ2-3	.
TGTGCCATCAGTGAGAGGGGGGGCGAGGGTACCGGGGAGCTGTTTTTT	CAISERGGEGTGELFF	.	TRBV10-3	TRBJ2-2	.
TGTGCCAGCAGCCCCCGACTAGCGGGGGCAAATTCCTACGAGCAGTACTTC	CASSPRLAGANSYEQYF	.	TRBV7-9	TRBJ2-7	TRBD2
TGTGCCAGCAGCCAGGCCGGACAGGGTGGTACTGAAGCTTTCTTT	CASSQAGQGGTEAFF	many	TRBV3-1/TRBV3-2	TRBJ1-1	TRBD1
TGCGCCAGCAGCCCCCGGCCGGGGAACACCGGGGAGCTGTTTTTT	CASSPRPGNTGELFF	few	TRBV4-3	TRBJ2-2	.
TGTGCCAGCAGCTTGGTGGCGACGGGAACTTATGGCTACACCTTC	CASSLVATGTYGYTF	.	TRBV5-6	TRBJ1-2	.
TGTGCCAGCAGTTTAACGACAGTGGAGGGCTACACCTTC	CASSLTTVEGYTF	.	TRBV7-9	TRBJ1-2	.
TGTGCCAGCAGCATAGTACCTCGGACTAGCGGGAACACCGGGGAGCTGTTTTTT	CASSIVPRTSGNTGELFF	.	TRBV7-9	TRBJ2-2	TRBD2
TGCGCCAGCAGCCAAATGGAGGGGACAGATACGCAGTATTTT	CASSQMEGTDTQYF	once	TRBV4-3	TRBJ2-3	.
TGTGCCAGCAGCCTCCCAATGTACGCCGCGGAGCCGAACACCGGGGAGCTGTTTTTT	CASSLPMYAAEPNTGELFF	.	TRBV14	TRBJ2-2	.
TGTGCCAGCAGTTTAGGGGGCCCCTCCTACAATGAGCAGTTCTTC	CASSLGGPSYNEQFF	.	TRBV28	TRBJ2-1	.
TGTGCCAGCAGCCGAGGACTAGCGGTATACAATGAGCAGTTCTTC	CASSRGLAVYNEQFF	once	TRBV7-6	TRBJ2-1	TRBD2
TGTGCCACCAGTGACCGAAAGGGACAGTACTACGAGCAGTACTTC	CATSDRKGQYYEQYF	few	TRBV24-1	TRBJ2-7	TRBD1
TGTGCCAGCAGTCGGTATGACAGGAACACTGAAGCTTTCTTT	CASSRYDRNTEAFF	.	TRBV28	TRBJ1-1	.
TGTGCCAGCAGCTGGTTGGACAGATCTGCAACTAATGAAAAACTGTTTTTT	CASSWLDRSATNEKLFF	.	TRBV5-8	TRBJ1-4	.
TGTGCCAGCAGTCGTCTAGCGGGGGCCCCCGATACGCAGTATTTT	CASSRLAGAPDTQYF	.	TRBV6-2/TRBV6-3	TRBJ2-3	TRBD2
TGTGCCAGCAGGAGACAGGGTTATTGGATCTTC	CASRRQGYWIF	.	TRBV6-5	TRBJ2-1	TRBD1
TGTGCCAGTAGCTCTTCAGTGGTGCGGAGCACAGATACGCAGTATTTT	CASSSSVVRSTDTQYF	.	TRBV19	TRBJ2-3	.
TGCGCCAGCAGCTTGTTTAGCGGGGGTCCATTCTACAATGAGCAGTTCTTC	CASSLFSGGPFYNEQFF	few	TRBV5-1	TRBJ2-1	TRBD2
TGTGCCAGCAGCTCGGACAGTTCAAAGCAGTTCTTC	CASSSDSSKQFF	.	TRBV11-2	TRBJ2-1	.
TGTGCCAGCAGCTTGGTGCCAGGGTTAAGCACAGATACGCAGTATTTT	CASSLVPGLSTDTQYF	.	TRBV5-4	TRBJ2-3	.
TGTGCCTGGAGGGAACCCGGACAGGCCACTGAAGCTTTCTTT	CAWREPGQATEAFF	.	TRBV30	TRBJ1-1	TRBD1
TGTGCCAGCAGACTTTACCAAGGGCAGGGACATCTCATGAACACTGAAGCTTTCTTT	CASRLYQGQGHLMNTEAFF	.	TRBV21-1	TRBJ1-1	.
TGTGCCAGCAGCAGGACAGCTCTATTGAACACTGAAGCTTTCTTT	CASSRTALLNTEAFF	.	TRBV11-2	TRBJ1-1	.
TGTGCCAGCAGCTTAGGAACAGGGGTCACAGATACGCAGTATTTT	CASSLGTGVTDTQYF	.	TRBV7-9	TRBJ2-3	TRBD1
TGTGCCAGCAGTTACTCGATCAGGAGGGGAGGGGATGAGCAGTTCTTC	CASSYSIRRGGDEQFF	few	TRBV6-6	TRBJ2-1	TRBD2
TGTGCCAGCAGCCCATACACCAGCGGGGGCTTTCCGATTGAGCAGTACTTC	CASSPYTSGGFPIEQYF	.	TRBV3-1/TRBV3-2	TRBJ2-7	TRBD2
TGTGCCAGTAGGAGGGGGCTATTGGATGGCTACACCTTC	CASRRGLLDGYTF	.	TRBV19	TRBJ1-2	TRBD1
TGTGCCAGCAGAACATCCTACGAGCAGTACTTC	CASRTSYEQYF	.	TRBV28	TRBJ2-7	.
TGTGCCAGCAGCGCCCAACCGGGGGGTGCCTACAATGAGCAGTTCTTC	CASSAQPGGAYNEQFF	.	TRBV9	TRBJ2-1	TRBD2
TGTGCCAGCAGTGAAGCGCGCACCAGGCCCTATGGCTACACCTTC	CASSEARTRPYGYTF	.	TRBV2	TRBJ1-2	.
TGTGCCAGTAGTACCTCGGAGGGCTGGGGCTTGATGAACACTGAAGCTTTCTTT	CASSTSEGWGLMNTEAFF	.	TRBV19	TRBJ1-1	.
TGTGCCAGCAGCTTAGTTTTAAGCGATACGCAGTATTTT	CASSLVLSDTQYF	.	TRBV11-2	TRBJ2-3	.
TGTGCCAGCAGGGCCGTTATTCGAGGGCCGAACTATGGCTACACCTTC	CASRAVIRGPNYGYTF	once	TRBV28	TRBJ1-2	.
TGTGCCAGCAGCTTGATGGGACAGGGGACCGTTACGCAGTATTTT	CASSLMGQGTVTQYF	.	TRBV5-5	TRBJ2-3	TRBD1
TGTGCCAGTAGTCCGGTGGCTAGCGGGAGTGAGACCCAGTACTTC	CASSPVASGSETQYF	.	TRBV19	TRBJ2-5	TRBD2
TGTGCCAGCCTAGCGGGGGAGACCCAGTACTTC	CASLAGETQYF	.	TRBV12-3/TRBV12-4	TRBJ2-5	TRBD2